Following are 9 T cell receptor beta chains from one sample sequenced in a study of graft-versus-host responses after intestinal transplantation. Some clones are missing from TCRdb's copy, which holds only in-frame ones; the method was immunoSEQ multiplex PCR. This table has a few thousand clones, under 75% appearing once. The source was PBMCs, collected about 540 days after intestinal transplant. The source is a human patient who received an intestinal transplant, so some T cells may come from the graft donor.

This sequence joins TRBV11-1 and TRBJ2-1, with D perhaps matching TRBD2 (6 bases). Trimming took off 0 bases at V and 6 bases at J, with 12 bases between the two ends. CDR1 and CDR2 (germline): SGHAT, FQDESV (reference sequence). The CDR3 runs to 15 residues. CDR3 bases: TGTGCCAGCAGCTTAGCGCGGGGCCCCCTCAATGAGCAGTTCTTC. It is translated as CASSLARGPLNEQFF.

In DNA, the CDR3 is TGTGCCAGCAGCAAGCGGGGGGGCCTTAATGAAAAACTGTTTTTT. Translating gives CASSKRGGLNEKLFF. This chain connects TRBV7-2 to TRBJ1-4; perhaps TRBD1 as D (6 bases). The CDR3 covers 15 residues. Germline loops: CDR1 SGHTA, CDR2 FQGNSA. V lost 5 bases and J 4 bases, leaving 14 bases between the germline ends.

The chain joins TRBV5-8 to TRBJ1-5, with D possibly matching TRBD1 (5 bases). There are 15 residues in the CDR3. Trimming shortened V by 0 bases and J by 6 bases, and 13 bases separated the two germline ends. Germline V gene data show CDR1 as SGHTS and CDR2 as YDEGEE. The CDR3 bases are TGTGCCAGCAGCTTGGGACGGGGCGGTGGTCAGCCCCAGCATTTT. Its protein product is CASSLGRGGGQPQHF.

The chain links TRBV30 to TRBJ2-1; the match to TRBD2 covers 8 bases. Trimming removed 2 bases from V and 4 bases from J; junction bases left unmatched: 10. The CDR3 sequence is 16 residues long. Germline V gene data show CDR1 as GTSNPN and CDR2 as SVGIG (reference sequence). Here the CDR3 reads CAWSSGVTGGYNEQFF. For the CDR3, the DNA is TGTGCCTGGAGTTCAGGGGTCACGGGGGGGTACAATGAGCAGTTCTTC.

In this sample, this clone turned up a few times. The V gene is TRBV7-1, the J gene TRBJ2-3; 9 bases match TRBD2. TRBV7-1 is an ORF for which the function is uncertain. This CDR3 comprises 18 residues. Unmatched junction bases numbered 13, after V lost 3 bases and J lost 3 bases. The DNA of the CDR3 is TGTGCCAGCAGCTCCCTCTTAGGGCTAGCGGGGAGAACAGATACGCAGTATTTT. Translating gives CASSSLLGLAGRTDTQYF.

The rearrangement joins TRBV6-5 to TRBJ1-2; 9 positions match TRBD1. V lost 3 bases, J lost 6 bases, and 5 bases stayed unmatched. The CDR3 is 14 amino acids. Per the germline V gene, CDR1 is MNHEY and CDR2 is SVGAGI. This chain's CDR3 is CASSYSQGAHGYTF. CDR3 nucleotide sequence: TGTGCCAGCAGTTATTCACAGGGGGCGCATGGCTACACCTTC.

This clone was counted once. A much larger clone differs from this one at a single base, so this may be a read error. V and J are TRBV7-9 and TRBJ2-5; D gene uncertain. The V end was cut by 6 bases, the J end by 5 bases, with 4 bases between. There are 10 residues in the CDR3. Germline V gene data show CDR1 as SEHNR and CDR2 as FQNEAQ (reference sequence). The CDR3 spells CASSGETQYF. CDR3 nucleotide sequence: TGTGCCAGCAGTGGGGAGACCCAGTACTTC.

This chain links TRBV29-1 with TRBJ2-5; 8 positions match TRBD1. The trim removed 7 bases at V and 0 bases at J, leaving 7 bases unmatched. The germline V gene encodes CDR1 SQVTM and CDR2 ANQGSEA. This CDR3 region has 14 residues. The CDR3 region has the DNA TGCAGCGCCGACAGGGGAGGAAACCAAGAGACCCAGTACTTC. Protein sequence: CSADRGGNQETQYF. Complete variable domain (other parts from reference TRBV29-1 and TRBJ2-5): SAVISQKPSRDICQRGTSLTIQCQVDSQVTMMFWYRQQPGQSLTLIATANQGSEATYESGFVIDKFPISRPNLTFSTLTVSNMSPEDSSIYLCSADRGGNQETQYFGPGTRLLVL.

The J gene is TRBJ2-2, the V gene TRBV6-1, with unresolved D. This CDR3 is 14 amino acids long. Germline lookup yields CDR1 MNHNS and CDR2 SASEGT. Trimming shortened V by 4 bases and J by 3 bases, and 9 bases separated the two germline ends. DNA of the CDR3: TGTGCCAGCAGTGCAAAGGGCCACACCGGGGAGCTGTTTTTT. This codes for CASSAKGHTGELFF.